The 5 T cell receptor beta chains below come from one sample, sequenced in a study of blood T cell repertoires in COVID-19. Some clones are missing from TCRdb's copy, which holds only in-frame ones; the method was immunoSEQ multiplex PCR. Of tens of thousands of clones listed, more than 70% are singletons. The material sequenced was peripheral blood. These receptors all come from a man aged 50 to 59 with acute or convalescent COVID-19.

This chain links TRBV2 with TRBJ2-2; TRBD1 aligns across 10 bases. V lost 8 bases to trimming and J lost 3 bases; unmatched junction nucleotides: 3. The germline gives CDR1 SNHLY, CDR2 FYNNEI. The CDR3 spans 14 residues. The CDR3 nucleotides are TGTGCCAGCCAGGGACAGGGGTACACCGGGGAGCTGTTTTTT. This gives the protein CASQGQGYTGELFF. Variable domain in full (rest from reference TRBV2 and TRBJ2-2): EPEVTQTPSHQVTQMGQEVILRCVPISNHLYFYWYRQILGQKVEFLVSFYNNEISEKSEIFDDQFSVERPDGSNFTLKIRSTKLEDSAMYFCASQGQGYTGELFFGEGSRLTVL.

This chain connects TRBV10-3 to TRBJ2-1; 8 bases line up with TRBD2. Germline CDR1 is ENHRY and CDR2 is SYGVKD. CDR3 length: 15 residues. With 6 bases clipped from V and 6 bases from J, the junction kept 10 bases outside the gene matches. CDR3 DNA sequence: TGTGCCATCAGCCCCGACTCGCGGGAGGTCAATGAGCAGTTCTTC. As protein: CAISPDSREVNEQFF.

J is TRBJ1-2 and V is TRBV13, with a tentative D call TRBD1 (5 bases). Trimming took off 1 base at V and 8 bases at J, with 14 bases between the two ends. The CDR3 consists of 14 residues. Germline V gene lookup returns CDR1 PRHDT and CDR2 FYEKMQ (reference sequence). The CDR3 here is CASSLERGRAGYTF. Here the CDR3 DNA reads TGTGCCAGCAGCTTAGAACGGGGGAGGGCCGGCTACACCTTC.

The chain employs TRBV11-2 and TRBJ2-1; possibly TRBD2 for D (6 bases). Germline V gene lookup returns CDR1 SGHAT and CDR2 FQNNGV. V was pared by 5 bases and J by 4 bases, with 18 bases between. The CDR3 totals 16 residues. The CDR3 region is CASSQGTGTAYNEQFF. The CDR3 DNA sequence: TGTGCCAGCAGCCAAGGAACCGGGACTGCGTACAATGAGCAGTTCTTC.

The chain links TRBV5-6 to TRBJ2-5, with 9 bases matching TRBD1. The CDR3 contains 15 residues. With 4 bases clipped from V and 4 bases from J, the junction kept 8 bases outside the gene matches. Germline V gene sequence: CDR1 SGHDT, CDR2 YYEEEE. This chain's CDR3 is CASSKKGQGTETQYF. The CDR3 nucleotides read TGTGCCAGCAGCAAGAAAGGACAGGGGACAGAGACCCAGTACTTC.